This record looks at one T cell receptor (beta chain) sequence and its context. The antigen this receptor binds is unknown. This specimen comes from a study of cytomegalovirus exposure and HLA in healthy donors (dated by TCRdb to the late 2010s). Background on the whole study: An earlier analysis of some 600 of the donors reported about 300 Gb of sequence data and around 110 million unique TCR beta sequences obtained from about 180 million T cells. An early release covering roughly 580 HLA-typed donors comprised about 300 gigabases of sequencing data and tens of millions of unique TCR sequences. The genetic ancestry cluster associated with self-reported Caucasian donors included roughly four fifths of the 398 genotyped donors. The study was designed to test whether signatures of past pathogen exposure could be identified by cataloging public T cell receptors. The T cell repertoires of 666 subjects were profiled by immunosequencing and related to cytomegalovirus serostatus. Besides the first cohort of 500 to 700 subjects, a separate validation cohort made up of 120 different subjects was used. To predict cytomegalovirus infection status, the study brought together high-throughput TCR immunosequencing, statistical association of individual TCRs with disease status, and machine learning. A later analysis re-examined previously published TCR beta repertoires from 500 to 700 donors and added high-resolution HLA genotyping to investigate patterns of TCR occurrence. Rather than drawing on any new phenotypic data, the later analysis identified candidate immune exposures from TCR beta sequences and the way those sequences occurred across donors. An earlier analysis of several hundred of the donors applied high-throughput TCR beta sequencing to assess whether each TCR beta V gene segment acted as functional or pseudogenic. Donor age, sex, ethnicity and CMV serostatus were collected together with the repertoire data. A later genetic analysis used genome-wide SNP genotypes for about 60% of the roughly 700 donors, treating that subset as a discovery cohort. Every discovery cohort repertoire had been produced on one sequencing platform. Both class I and class II loci were covered by HLA typing, at four-digit resolution. The number of typed donors differed by locus: roughly 629-640 for A, B, C, DRB1 and DQB1; 500 to 550 for DQA1; about 600 for DPA1; and roughly 470 for DPB1. Four to six DR-DQ haplotypes were handled as single units for association and clustering, since linkage in the cohort was strong. Among 398 genotyped donors of the cohort, an average of approximately 230,000 unique TCR beta nucleotide sequences were sequenced per donor, 15% to 20% of them non-productive.

Libraries were built with the immunoSEQ multiplex PCR assay. The multiplex PCR relied on a mix of 60 forward primers for TCR Vbeta segments and 13 reverse primers for TCR Jbeta segments. The CDR3 region of rearranged TCR beta genes was amplified from genomic DNA with a multiplex PCR assay. On the Illumina HiSeq System, the amplified TCR beta libraries were sequenced as 87-base-pair reads. The authors processed their data as follows. A later analysis tallied 75 million to 95 million unique TCR beta chains across the 600 to 700 repertoires, and approximately 11 million of those chains were shared by two or more donors. To remove PCR and sequencing errors, raw reads were error-corrected and collapsed into unique sequences using a nearest-neighbor algorithm that merged closely related sequences. To assign V, D and J gene segments, CDR3 sequences were aligned to IMGT reference sequences. For a sequence to be retained, a match of at least six nucleotides was required to both a V gene segment and a J gene segment. A rearrangement was called productive if the CDR3 had no stop codons and remained in frame with V and J, and every other rearrangement was called non-productive. Following IMGT convention, CDR3 was defined as the stretch from the second conserved V-encoded cysteine to the conserved J-encoded phenylalanine. The earlier analysis of 500 to 600 of the donors excluded sequences that lacked an unambiguous match to a single V gene segment. An earlier analysis of a few hundred of the donors called V segments functional above 56.7% productive rearrangements and segregating when the between-donor standard deviation exceeded 5%. A statistical classification framework was developed to diagnose cytomegalovirus status using the catalog of TCR beta chain sequences. A later analysis assigned V and J genes by comparing TCR nucleotide sequences with IMGT/GENE-DB human TR gene sequences. The TCRdist pipeline was used in a later analysis to assign CDR3 sequences and most-parsimonious VDJ recombination scenarios. In a later analysis, each TCR beta chain was defined by its CDR3 amino acid sequence together with its V-gene family, and reads lacking a unique V-gene family were excluded. A later analysis removed 592 highly shared, low-generation-probability nucleotide sequences to deal with suspected cross-contamination and a sequencing artifact. In a later analysis, a clonal expansion index for each public chain was calculated from normalized within-repertoire ranks of inferred template counts. Generation probabilities in a later analysis came from a VDJ recombination model fitted to out-of-frame rearrangements, and those results were checked against IGoR. A later analysis scored TCR-TCR, TCR-HLA and TCR-CMV co-occurrence with hypergeometric tests, applying a repertoire-size bias correction to TCR pairs. A later analysis estimated false discovery rates by permuting HLA or CMV assignments 20 times. In a later analysis, co-occurring TCRs were grouped using DBSCAN, with TCRdist sequence similarity added in when clustering inside HLA-allele-positive subsets. Repertoires with fewer than 30,000 or more than 120,000 public chains were left out of co-occurrence clustering, as were four to six repertoires with anomalous nucleotide sharing. TCRdb stores this immuneACCESS table with in-frame sequences only. Part of the clones is absent; in the studies checked, under half of the shortfall reflects unresolved V genes, and no reason is known for the rest. Clonal size and the V and J genes are those of that table, whereas D and trimming came from the DNA. This sample's table has entries for 130,000 to 150,000 clones. 0.96% of the sample rests with the top ten.

Per the germline V gene, SNHLY is the CDR1 and FYNNEI is the CDR2. The junction shows trimming of 3 bases on V and 14 bases on J, plus 20 bases between the germline ends. The CDR3 holds 14 amino acids from the cysteine to the phenylalanine. Here the CDR3 DNA is all that survives: 42 bases in frame from base 1. The cohort was made up of under 800 healthy bone marrow donors. At the time of sampling, all cohort members were nominally healthy, though unrecorded immune exposures were likely present. The donor was CMV seronegative and belonged to the group of 350 or so seronegative cohort members. A peripheral blood sample was provided by each donor, and peripheral blood mononuclear cells were used for TCR beta sequencing. The Qiagen DNeasy Blood Extraction Kit was used to extract genomic DNA from the blood cell samples. The full study reports these points: Broadly in line with IMGT annotations, most TCR beta V segments showed up in productive rearrangements about 87% or about 30% of the time in an earlier analysis of around 550 of the donors. The study listed approximately 160 TCR beta chains as associated with cytomegalovirus. Linkage disequilibrium might explain the correlated functional status among segregating V segments, but an unknown experimental factor could not be excluded. According to the authors, the approach could potentially be generalized to other disease states and immunological phenotypes. In this cohort, only TCR beta chains were sequenced, and detectable features were limited by the absence of alpha or paired-chain data. The earlier analysis of about 600 of the donors excluded some 15 rarely observed V segments, including chromosome 9 orphons, because counts were too low. At a false discovery rate of 0.05, a later analysis linked under 20,000 TCR beta sequences to specific HLA alleles. Most CMV-associated TCR beta chains appeared to be HLA-restricted in a later analysis, and the HLA associations seemed to be driven largely by CMV exposure. Cytomegalovirus status was reported to be diagnosed by the classifier with high specificity and sensitivity in both the original and validation cohorts. According to a later analysis, parvovirus B19, influenza, CMV and Epstein-Barr virus appeared linked to several top co-occurrence clusters. While some public TCRs were present in many individuals, most TCR sequences turned up only very rarely across donors. A group of highly shared sequence variants was considered likely to be a technical artifact of the sequencing pipeline. CMV serostatus was the only immune exposure information available for the cohort. A further reported finding was that TCR beta sequences accurately predicted the HLA-A and HLA-B alleles for most subjects in the first cohort. In vitro tests confirmed that a few of the cytomegalovirus-associated TCR beta chains recognize cytomegalovirus antigens. Strong co-occurrence of HLA alleles, especially DR and DQ, made assigning TCR associations to individual alleles difficult. V-gene and J-gene trimming of TCR beta chains was associated with a missense DCLRE1C variant in a later genetic analysis, and the association was replicated in an independent cohort. A later genetic analysis reported fewer N-insertions in productive TCRs among donors in an Asian-associated ancestry cluster than the approximately 700-donor mean. Because the 87-base-pair reads could not distinguish some IMGT-functional V segments, including TRBV6-2 and TRBV6-3, those segments were excluded. Because HLA typing was unavailable for some donors at each locus, only the typed subset was used in association tests. Presence/absence analyses assumed roughly uniform sequencing depth across donors, an assumption that may not hold. In a later analysis, the rate of TCR association differed among HLA loci, with DRB1 alleles having the most associated TCRs and HLA-C alleles having the fewest. In a later analysis, HLA-associated TCR beta chains were found to be more clonally expanded and to have lower generation probabilities than equally common non-associated chains.

The origin of this receptor is a male donor in good health and CMV-seronegative. In this chain, TRBV2 is recombined with TRBJ2-1; TRBD1 is a weak D gene call, 5 bases matching. The sample was PBMCs. The base sequence is TGTGCCAGCAGTGAGAAAGGACACTCCACCCAGGAGTTCTTC. It encodes CASSEKGHSTQEFF.